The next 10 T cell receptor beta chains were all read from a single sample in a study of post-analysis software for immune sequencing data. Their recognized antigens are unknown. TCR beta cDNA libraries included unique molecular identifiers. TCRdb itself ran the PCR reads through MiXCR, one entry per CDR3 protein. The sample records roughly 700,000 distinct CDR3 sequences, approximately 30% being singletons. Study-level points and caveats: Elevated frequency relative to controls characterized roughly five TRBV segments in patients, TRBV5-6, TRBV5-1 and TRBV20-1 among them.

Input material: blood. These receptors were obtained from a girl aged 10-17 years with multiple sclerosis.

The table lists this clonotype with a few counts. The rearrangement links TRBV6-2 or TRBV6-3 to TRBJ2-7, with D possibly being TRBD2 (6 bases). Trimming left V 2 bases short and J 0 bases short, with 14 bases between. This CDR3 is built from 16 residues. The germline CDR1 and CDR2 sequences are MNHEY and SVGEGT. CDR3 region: CASSYTRDSSSYEQYF. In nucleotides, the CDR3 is TGTGCCAGCAGTTACACCCGGGACTCATCCTCCTACGAGCAGTACTTC.

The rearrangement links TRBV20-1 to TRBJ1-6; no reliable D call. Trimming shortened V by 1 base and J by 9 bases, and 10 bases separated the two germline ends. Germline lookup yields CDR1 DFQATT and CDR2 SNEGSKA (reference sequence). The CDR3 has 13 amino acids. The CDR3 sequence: CSARGSLTSPLHF. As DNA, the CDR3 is TGCAGTGCTAGAGGAAGCCTGACTTCACCCCTCCACTTT.

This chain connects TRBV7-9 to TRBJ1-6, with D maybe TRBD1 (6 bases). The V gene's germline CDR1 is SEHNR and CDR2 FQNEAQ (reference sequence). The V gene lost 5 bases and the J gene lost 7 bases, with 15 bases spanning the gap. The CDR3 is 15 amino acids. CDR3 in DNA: TGTGCCAGCAGCCAGGGACCGGGGGGCAATTCACCCCTCCACTTT. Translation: CASSQGPGGNSPLHF. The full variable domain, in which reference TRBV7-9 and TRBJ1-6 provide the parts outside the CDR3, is DTGVSQNPRHKITKRGQNVTFRCDPISEHNRLYWYRQTLGQGPEFLTYFQNEAQLEKSRLLSDRFSAERPKGSFSTLEIQRTEQGDSAMYLCASSQGPGGNSPLHFGNGTRLTVT.

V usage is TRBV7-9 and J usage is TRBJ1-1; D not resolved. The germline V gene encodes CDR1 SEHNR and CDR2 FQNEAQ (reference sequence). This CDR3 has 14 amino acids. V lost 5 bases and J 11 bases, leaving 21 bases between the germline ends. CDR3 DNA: TGTGCCAGCAGCATACCGGGAGTAAAAGTTCGGGCTTTCTTT. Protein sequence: CASSIPGVKVRAFF.

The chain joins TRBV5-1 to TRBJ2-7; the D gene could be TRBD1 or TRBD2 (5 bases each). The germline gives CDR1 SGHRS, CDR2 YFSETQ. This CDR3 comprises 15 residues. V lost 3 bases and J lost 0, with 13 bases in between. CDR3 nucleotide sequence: TGCGCCAGCAGCTACGGGGACCAATTCTCCTACGAGCAGTACTTC. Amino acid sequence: CASSYGDQFSYEQYF.

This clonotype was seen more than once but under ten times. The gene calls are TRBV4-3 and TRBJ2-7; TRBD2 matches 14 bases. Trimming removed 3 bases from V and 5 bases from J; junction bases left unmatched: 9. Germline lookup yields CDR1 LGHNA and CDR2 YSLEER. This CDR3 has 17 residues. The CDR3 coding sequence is TGCGCCAGCAGCCACAGACTAGCGGGAGGGCCTGGGGACGAGCAGTACTTC. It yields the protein CASSHRLAGGPGDEQYF.

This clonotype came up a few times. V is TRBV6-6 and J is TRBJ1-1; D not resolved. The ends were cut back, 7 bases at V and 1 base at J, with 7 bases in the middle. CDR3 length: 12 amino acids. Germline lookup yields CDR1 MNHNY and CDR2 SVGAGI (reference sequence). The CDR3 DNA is TGTGCCAGCACTTCAAGGAACACTGAAGCTTTCTTT. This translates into CASTSRNTEAFF.

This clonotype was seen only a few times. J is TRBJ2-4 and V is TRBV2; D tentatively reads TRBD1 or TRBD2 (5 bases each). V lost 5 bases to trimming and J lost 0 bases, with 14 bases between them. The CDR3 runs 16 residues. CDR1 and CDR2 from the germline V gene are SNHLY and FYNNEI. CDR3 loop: CASSLRGRLAKNIQYF. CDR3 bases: TGTGCCAGCAGTCTGAGGGGCAGACTAGCCAAAAACATTCAGTACTTC.

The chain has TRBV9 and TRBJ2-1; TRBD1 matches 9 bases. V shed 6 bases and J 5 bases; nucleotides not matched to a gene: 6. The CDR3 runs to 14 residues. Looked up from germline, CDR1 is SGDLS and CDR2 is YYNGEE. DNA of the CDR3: TGTGCCAGCACCGCGGGACAGGGCAACAATGAGCAGTTCTTC. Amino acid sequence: CASTAGQGNNEQFF.

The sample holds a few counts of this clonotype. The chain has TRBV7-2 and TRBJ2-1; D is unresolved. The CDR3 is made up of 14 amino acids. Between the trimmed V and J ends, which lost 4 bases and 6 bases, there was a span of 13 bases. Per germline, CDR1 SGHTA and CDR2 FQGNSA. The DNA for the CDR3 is TGTGCCAGCAGCTCGCGAGCAAAGGGCAATGAGCAGTTCTTC. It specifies CASSSRAKGNEQFF.